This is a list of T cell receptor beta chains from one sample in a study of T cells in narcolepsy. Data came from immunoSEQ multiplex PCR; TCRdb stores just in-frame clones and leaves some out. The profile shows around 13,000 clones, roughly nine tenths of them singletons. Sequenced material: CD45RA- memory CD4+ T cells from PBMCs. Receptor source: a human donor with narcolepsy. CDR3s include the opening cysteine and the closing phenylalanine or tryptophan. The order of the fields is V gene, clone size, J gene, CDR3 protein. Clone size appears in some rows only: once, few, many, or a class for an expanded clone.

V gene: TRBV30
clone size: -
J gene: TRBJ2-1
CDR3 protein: CAWSPGLGYNEQFF

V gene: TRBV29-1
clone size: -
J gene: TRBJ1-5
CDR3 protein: CSVGTGGGQPQHF

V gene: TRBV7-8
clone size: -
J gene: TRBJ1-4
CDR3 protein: CASSFQLGGREKLFF

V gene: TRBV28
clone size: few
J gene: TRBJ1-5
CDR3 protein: CASSSGLQPQHF

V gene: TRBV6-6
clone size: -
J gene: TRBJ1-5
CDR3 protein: CASSYDRVGYLQHF

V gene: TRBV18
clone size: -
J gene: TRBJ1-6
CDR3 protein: CASSPQGRGNSPLHF

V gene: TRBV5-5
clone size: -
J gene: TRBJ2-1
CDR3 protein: CASSFRGQGNNEQFF

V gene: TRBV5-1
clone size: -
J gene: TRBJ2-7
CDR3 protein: CASREDIYSYEQYF

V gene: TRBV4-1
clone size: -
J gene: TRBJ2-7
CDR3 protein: CASSQSSLKSTSGDRFTGEQYF

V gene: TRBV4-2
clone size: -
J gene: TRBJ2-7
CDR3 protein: CASSQGRGTYEQYF

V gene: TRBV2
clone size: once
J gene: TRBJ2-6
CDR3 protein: CASSEVAGYSGANVLTF

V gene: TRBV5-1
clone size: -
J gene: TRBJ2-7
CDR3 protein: CASSLARDSEQYF

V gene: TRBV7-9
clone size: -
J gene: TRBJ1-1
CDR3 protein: CASLRVTGQGTMNTEAFF

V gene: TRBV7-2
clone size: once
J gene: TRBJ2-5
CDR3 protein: CASRPQGYQETQYF

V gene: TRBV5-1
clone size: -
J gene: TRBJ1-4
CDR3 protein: CASSSQGWSNEKLFF

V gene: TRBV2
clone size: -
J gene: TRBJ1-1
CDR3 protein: CASMAEGNTEAFF

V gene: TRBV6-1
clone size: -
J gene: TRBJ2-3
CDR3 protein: CASMGDSGRLDTQYF

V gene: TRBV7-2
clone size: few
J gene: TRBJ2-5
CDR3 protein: CASSTAISGAETQYF

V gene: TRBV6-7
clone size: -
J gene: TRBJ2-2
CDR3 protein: CASSYSKAPGELFF

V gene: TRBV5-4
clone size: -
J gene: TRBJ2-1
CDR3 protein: CASSSDTSGRGNEQFF

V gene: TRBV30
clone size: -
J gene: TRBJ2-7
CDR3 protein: CAWSNQGVYQYF

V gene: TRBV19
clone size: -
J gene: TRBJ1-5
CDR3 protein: CASRTQGENQPQHF

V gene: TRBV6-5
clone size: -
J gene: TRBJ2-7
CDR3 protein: CASSLDSRTYEQYF

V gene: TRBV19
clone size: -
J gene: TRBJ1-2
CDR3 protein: CASSILRGNGYTF

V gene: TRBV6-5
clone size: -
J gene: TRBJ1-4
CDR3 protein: CASSYERGANEKLFF

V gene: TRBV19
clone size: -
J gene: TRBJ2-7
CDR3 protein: CASSSSLYGSYEQYF

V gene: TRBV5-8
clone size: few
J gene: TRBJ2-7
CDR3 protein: CASSFSGSIYEQYF

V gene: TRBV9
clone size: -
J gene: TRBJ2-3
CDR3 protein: CASRREGNTQYF

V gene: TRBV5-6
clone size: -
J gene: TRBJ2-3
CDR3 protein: CASRQDRFYEDTQYF

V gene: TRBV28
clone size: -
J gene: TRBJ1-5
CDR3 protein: CASETDISQPQHF

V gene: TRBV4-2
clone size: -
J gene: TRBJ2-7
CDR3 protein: CASSQGTGEIREQYF

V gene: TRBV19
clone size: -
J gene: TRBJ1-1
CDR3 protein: CASSFGGSRTNTEAFF

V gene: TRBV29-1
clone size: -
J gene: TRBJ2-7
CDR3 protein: CSVIQGGSAEQYF

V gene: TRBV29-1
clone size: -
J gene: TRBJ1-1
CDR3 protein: CSVYTGENTEAFF

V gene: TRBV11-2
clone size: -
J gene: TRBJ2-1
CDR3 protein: CASSLDRSNNEQFF

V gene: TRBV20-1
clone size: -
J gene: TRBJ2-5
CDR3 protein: CSATLVETQYF

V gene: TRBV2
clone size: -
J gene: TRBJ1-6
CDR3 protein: CASNSQFNSPLHF

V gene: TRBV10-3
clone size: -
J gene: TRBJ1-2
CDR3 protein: CAISGQPLYGYTF

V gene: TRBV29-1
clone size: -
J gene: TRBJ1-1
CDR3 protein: CSVQTGGGNTEAFF

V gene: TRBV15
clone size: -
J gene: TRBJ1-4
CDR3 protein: CATSTLWEGYNEKLFF

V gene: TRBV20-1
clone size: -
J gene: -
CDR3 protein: CSARSYEQYF